The clone carrying this T cell receptor (beta chain) was counted ten times or more. Antigen unknown. The data belong to a study of T cells after yellow fever vaccination. One entry per CDR3 protein, called by TCRdb with MiXCR from the 5' RACE reads. Of approximately 550,000 distinct CDR3 sequences listed, about 13% are singletons. Study outcomes and limitations: Weaker, the secondary response peaked sooner, at day 5 versus 15. Just a small share of clonotypes turned up in the CD4 compartment as well as the CD8 compartment.

Trimming took off 2 bases at V and 2 bases at J, with 7 bases between the two ends. The germline V gene has CDR1 SEHNR and CDR2 FQNEAQ (reference sequence). The CDR3 has 13 amino acids. The starting material was PBMCs, obtained on the day of the yellow fever booster vaccination. The genes are TRBV7-9 and TRBJ2-7; D might be TRBD1 (5 bases). This clonotype originated in a man aged 25 to 45 who received the YFV17D yellow fever vaccine. This CDR3 reads CASSLTRAYEQYF. DNA of the CDR3: TGTGCCAGCAGCTTAACCAGGGCCTACGAGCAGTACTTC.